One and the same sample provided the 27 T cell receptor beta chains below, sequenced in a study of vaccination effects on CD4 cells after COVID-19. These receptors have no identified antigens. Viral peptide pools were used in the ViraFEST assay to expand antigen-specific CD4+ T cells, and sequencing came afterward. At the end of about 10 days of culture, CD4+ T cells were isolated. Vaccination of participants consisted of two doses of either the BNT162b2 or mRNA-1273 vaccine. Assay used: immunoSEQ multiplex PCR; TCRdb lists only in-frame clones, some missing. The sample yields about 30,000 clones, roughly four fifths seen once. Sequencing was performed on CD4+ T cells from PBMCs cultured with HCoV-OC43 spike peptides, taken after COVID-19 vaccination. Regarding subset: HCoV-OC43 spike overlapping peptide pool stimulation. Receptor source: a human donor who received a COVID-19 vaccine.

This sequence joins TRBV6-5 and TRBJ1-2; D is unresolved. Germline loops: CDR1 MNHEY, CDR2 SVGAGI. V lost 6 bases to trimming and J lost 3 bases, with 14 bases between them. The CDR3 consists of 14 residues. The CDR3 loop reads CASSPAPADYGYTF. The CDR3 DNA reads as TGTGCCAGCAGCCCCGCACCTGCTGACTATGGCTACACCTTC.

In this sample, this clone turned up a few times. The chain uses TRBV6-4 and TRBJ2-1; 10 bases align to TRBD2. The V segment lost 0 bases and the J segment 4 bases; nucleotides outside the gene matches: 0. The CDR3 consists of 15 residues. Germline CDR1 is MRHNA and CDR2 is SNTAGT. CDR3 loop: CASSDSAGGYNEQFF. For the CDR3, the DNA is TGTGCCAGCAGTGACTCAGCGGGGGGGTACAATGAGCAGTTCTTC.

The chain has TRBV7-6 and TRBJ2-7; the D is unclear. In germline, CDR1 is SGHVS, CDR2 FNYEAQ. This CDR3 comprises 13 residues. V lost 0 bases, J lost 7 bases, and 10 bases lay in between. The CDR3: CASSLAGPGEQYF. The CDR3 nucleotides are TGTGCCAGCAGCTTAGCTGGCCCAGGAGAGCAGTACTTC.

The CDR3 is CASSIRGRGNSYEQYF. The CDR3 DNA follows: TGTGCCAGTAGTATCCGCGGCAGGGGGAACTCCTACGAGCAGTACTTC. This sequence joins TRBV19 and TRBJ2-7; 7 bases are shared with TRBD1. CDR3 length: 16 residues. The germline gives CDR1 LNHDA, CDR2 SQIVND (reference sequence). The ends lost 3 bases at V and 0 bases at J; junction bases unmatched: 8.

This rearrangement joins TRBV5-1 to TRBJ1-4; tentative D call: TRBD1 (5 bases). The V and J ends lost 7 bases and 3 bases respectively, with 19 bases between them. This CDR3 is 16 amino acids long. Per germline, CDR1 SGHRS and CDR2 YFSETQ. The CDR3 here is CASAPGFGSSNEKLFF. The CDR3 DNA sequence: TGCGCCAGCGCCCCAGGGTTTGGCAGCTCTAATGAAAAACTGTTTTTT.

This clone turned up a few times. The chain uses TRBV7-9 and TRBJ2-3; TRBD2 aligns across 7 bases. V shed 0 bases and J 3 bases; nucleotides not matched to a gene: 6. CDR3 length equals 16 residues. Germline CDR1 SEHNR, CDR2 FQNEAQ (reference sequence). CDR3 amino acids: CASSLAPLAETDTQYF. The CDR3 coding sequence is TGTGCCAGCAGCTTAGCGCCCCTAGCGGAGACAGATACGCAGTATTTT.

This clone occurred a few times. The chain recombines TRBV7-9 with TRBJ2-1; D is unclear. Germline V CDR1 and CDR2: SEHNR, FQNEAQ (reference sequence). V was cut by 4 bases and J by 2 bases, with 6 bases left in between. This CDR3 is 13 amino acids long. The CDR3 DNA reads TGTGCCAGCAGCTCCATCGCCTACAATGAGCAGTTCTTC. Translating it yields CASSSIAYNEQFF.

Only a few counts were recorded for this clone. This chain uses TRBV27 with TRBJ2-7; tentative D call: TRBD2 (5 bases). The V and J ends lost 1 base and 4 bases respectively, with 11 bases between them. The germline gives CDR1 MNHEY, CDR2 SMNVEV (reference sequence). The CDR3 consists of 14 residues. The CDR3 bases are TGTGCCAGCAGTTTATGGTTAGGAGGATACGAGCAGTACTTC. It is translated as CASSLWLGGYEQYF.

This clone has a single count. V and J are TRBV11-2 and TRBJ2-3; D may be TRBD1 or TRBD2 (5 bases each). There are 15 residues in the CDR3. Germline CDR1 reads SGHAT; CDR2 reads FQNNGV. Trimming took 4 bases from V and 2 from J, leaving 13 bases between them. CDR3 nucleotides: TGTGCCAGCAGCTCGTGGGACGGGGCCACAGATACGCAGTATTTT. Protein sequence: CASSSWDGATDTQYF. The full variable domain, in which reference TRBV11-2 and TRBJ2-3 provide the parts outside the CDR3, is EAGVAQSPRYKIIEKRQSVAFWCNPISGHATLYWYQQILGQGPKLLIQFQNNGVVDDSQLPKDRFSAERLKGVDSTLKIQPAKLEDSAVYLCASSSWDGATDTQYFGPGTRLTVL.

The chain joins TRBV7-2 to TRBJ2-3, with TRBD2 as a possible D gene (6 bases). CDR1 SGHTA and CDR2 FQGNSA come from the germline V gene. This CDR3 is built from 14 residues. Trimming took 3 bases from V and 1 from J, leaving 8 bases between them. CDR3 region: CASSLGLRTDTQYF. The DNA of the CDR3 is TGTGCCAGCAGCTTGGGACTTCGCACAGATACGCAGTATTTT. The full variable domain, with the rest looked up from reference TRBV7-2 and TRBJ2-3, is GAGVSQSPSNKVTEKGKDVELRCDPISGHTALYWYRQSLGQGLEFLIYFQGNSAPDKSGLPSDRFSAERTGGSVSTLTIQRTQQEDSAVYLCASSLGLRTDTQYFGPGTRLTVL.

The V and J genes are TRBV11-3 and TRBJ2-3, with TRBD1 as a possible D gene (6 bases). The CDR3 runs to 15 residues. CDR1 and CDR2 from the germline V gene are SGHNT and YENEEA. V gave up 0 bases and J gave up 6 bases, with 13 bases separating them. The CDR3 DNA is TGTGCCAGCAGCTTAGATTCAGCGAGGGGGGATACGCAGTATTTT. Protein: CASSLDSARGDTQYF.

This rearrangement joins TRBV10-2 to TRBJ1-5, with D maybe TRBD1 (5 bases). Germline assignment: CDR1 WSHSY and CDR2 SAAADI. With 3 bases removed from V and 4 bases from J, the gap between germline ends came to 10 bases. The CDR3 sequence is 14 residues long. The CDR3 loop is CASSDTGGNQPQHF. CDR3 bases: TGCGCCAGCAGTGATACAGGAGGAAATCAGCCCCAGCATTTT.

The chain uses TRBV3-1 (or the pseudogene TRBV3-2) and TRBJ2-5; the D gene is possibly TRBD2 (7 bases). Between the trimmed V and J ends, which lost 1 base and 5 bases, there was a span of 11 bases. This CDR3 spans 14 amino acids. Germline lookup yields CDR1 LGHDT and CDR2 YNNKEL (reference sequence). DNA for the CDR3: TGTGCCAGCAGCCAAGGGGGGGGGCTGGAGACCCAGTACTTC. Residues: CASSQGGGLETQYF.

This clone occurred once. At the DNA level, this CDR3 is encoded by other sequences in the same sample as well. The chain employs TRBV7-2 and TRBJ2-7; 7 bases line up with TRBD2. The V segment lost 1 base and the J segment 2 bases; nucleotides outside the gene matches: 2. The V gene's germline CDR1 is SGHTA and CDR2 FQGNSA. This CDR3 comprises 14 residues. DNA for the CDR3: TGTGCCAGCAGCTTAGGCCGGGGGGCCTACGAGCAGTACTTC. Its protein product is CASSLGRGAYEQYF.

The chain's CDR3 is CASSFSGGAGLETQYF. As DNA, the CDR3 is TGTGCCAGCAGCTTTAGCGGGGGGGCCGGGTTAGAGACCCAGTACTTC. The V call is TRBV11-1, the J call TRBJ2-5; 11 bases are a match to TRBD2. V shed 3 bases and J 4 bases; nucleotides not matched to a gene: 7. The germline gives CDR1 SGHAT, CDR2 FQDESV (reference sequence). CDR3 length equals 16 residues.

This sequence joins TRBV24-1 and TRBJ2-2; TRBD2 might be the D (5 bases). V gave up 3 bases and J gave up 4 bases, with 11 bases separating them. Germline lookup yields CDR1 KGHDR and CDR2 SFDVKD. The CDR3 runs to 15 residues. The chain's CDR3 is CATSDREVPTGELFF. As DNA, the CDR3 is TGTGCCACCAGTGATCGGGAAGTACCCACCGGGGAGCTGTTTTTT.

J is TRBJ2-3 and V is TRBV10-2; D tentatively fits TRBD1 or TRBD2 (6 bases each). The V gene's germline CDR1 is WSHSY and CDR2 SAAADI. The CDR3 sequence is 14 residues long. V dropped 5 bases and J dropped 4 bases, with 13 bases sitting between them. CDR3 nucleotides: TGCGCCAGCAGTCAGGGGACTCGTGCAGATACGCAGTATTTT. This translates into CASSQGTRADTQYF.

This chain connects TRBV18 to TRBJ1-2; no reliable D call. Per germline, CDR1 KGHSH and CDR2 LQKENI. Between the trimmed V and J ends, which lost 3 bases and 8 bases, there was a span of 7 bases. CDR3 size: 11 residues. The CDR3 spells CASSPESGYTF. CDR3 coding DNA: TGTGCCAGCTCACCGGAATCCGGCTACACCTTC.

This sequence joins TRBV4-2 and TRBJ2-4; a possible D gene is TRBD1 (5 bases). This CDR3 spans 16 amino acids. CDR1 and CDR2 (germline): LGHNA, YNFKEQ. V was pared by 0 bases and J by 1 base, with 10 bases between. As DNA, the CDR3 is TGTGCCAGCAGCCAAGATCTAAAGGGGGCCAAAAACATTCAGTACTTC. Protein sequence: CASSQDLKGAKNIQYF.

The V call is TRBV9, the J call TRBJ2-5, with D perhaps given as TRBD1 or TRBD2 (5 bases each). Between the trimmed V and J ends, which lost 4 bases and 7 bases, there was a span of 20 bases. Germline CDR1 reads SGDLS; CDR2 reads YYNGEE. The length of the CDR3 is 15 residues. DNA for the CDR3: TGTGCCAGCAGCTCGAGAGAGGGGCGAGGAGGGACCCAGTACTTC. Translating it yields CASSSREGRGGTQYF.

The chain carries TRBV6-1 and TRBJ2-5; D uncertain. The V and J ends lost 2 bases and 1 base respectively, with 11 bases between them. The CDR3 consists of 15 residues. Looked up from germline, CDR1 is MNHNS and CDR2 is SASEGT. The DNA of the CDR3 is TGTGCCAGCAGTGAAATGGGTTGGTCCCAAGAGACCCAGTACTTC. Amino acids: CASSEMGWSQETQYF.

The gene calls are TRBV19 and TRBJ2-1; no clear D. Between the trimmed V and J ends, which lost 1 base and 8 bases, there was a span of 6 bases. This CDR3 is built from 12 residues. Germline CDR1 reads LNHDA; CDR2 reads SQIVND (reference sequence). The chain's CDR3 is CASSIVSDEQFF. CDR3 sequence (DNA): TGTGCCAGTAGTATAGTTTCCGATGAGCAGTTCTTC.

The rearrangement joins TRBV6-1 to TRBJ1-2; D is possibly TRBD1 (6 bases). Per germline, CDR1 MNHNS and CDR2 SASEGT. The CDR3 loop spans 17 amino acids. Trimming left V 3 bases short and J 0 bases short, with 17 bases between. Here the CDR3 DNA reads TGTGCCAGCAGTGACGTTACAGGGCCGTTTGCTAACTATGGCTACACCTTC. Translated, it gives CASSDVTGPFANYGYTF.

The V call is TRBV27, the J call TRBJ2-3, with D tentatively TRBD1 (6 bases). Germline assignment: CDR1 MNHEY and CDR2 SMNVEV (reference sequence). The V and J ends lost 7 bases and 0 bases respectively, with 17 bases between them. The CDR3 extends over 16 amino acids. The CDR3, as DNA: TGTGCCAGCACCCCTATGCCTAGGGGGAGCACAGATACGCAGTATTTT. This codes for CASTPMPRGSTDTQYF.

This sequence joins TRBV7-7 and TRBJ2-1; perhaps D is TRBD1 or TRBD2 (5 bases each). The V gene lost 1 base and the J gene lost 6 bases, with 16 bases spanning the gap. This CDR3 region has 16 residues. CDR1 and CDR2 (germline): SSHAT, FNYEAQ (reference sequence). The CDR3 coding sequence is TGTGCCAGCAGCTTAGGCAGGCTAGTGGGGGTCAATGAGCAGTTCTTC. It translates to CASSLGRLVGVNEQFF.

The CDR3: CASSESIIRDPTEAFF. In nucleotides, the CDR3 is TGCGCCAGCAGTGAGTCGATCATCCGGGACCCCACTGAAGCTTTCTTT. V is TRBV10-1 and J is TRBJ1-1; TRBD1 might be the D (5 bases). The germline V gene has CDR1 WNHNN and CDR2 SYGVQD (reference sequence). The CDR3 runs 16 residues. Trimming shortened V by 0 bases and J by 4 bases, and 15 bases separated the two germline ends.

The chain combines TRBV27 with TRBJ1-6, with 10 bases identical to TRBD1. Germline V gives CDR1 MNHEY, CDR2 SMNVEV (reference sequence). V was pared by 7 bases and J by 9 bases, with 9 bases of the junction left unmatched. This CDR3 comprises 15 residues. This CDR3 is CASTQLGTGVSPLHF. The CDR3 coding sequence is TGTGCCAGCACTCAACTCGGGACAGGGGTTTCACCCCTCCACTTT.